The clone carrying this T cell receptor (beta chain) was seen at least ten times. Its cognate antigen is unknown. Mouse names are used for the genes. The data derive from a study of CD8+ T cells in alopecia areata. On the study more broadly: Donors of skin were C3H/HeJ mice aged roughly 6-13 months with spontaneous alopecia, and recipients were approximately 6-10-week-old female C3H/HeJ mice.

Extraction of RNA preceded its reverse transcription into cDNA, which served as the sequencing template. The data were produced by immunoSEQ multiplex PCR, yet TCRdb's version contains in-frame clones alone and is incomplete. The table lists about 1,300 clones, with no singletons. Findings of the study overall: The study also sequences resident alphabeta T cells of normal skin in scalp samples. Lesional scalp displayed greater clonality than normal scalp, most notably in alopecia totalis/universalis. Mice showed TCR sharing more clearly than patients did, possibly owing to HLA.

The receptor was derived from a C3H/HeJ mouse with alopecia areata. Strain haplotype (MHC): H2-k. Sequencing was done on a sample of lesional skin.

CDR3 in amino acids: CASSRVGQDQDTQYF. Partial CDR3 DNA: TGTGCTAGCAGTAGAGTGGGACAGGACCAAGAC. V and J are TRBV17 and TRBJ2-5; TRBD1 aligns across 8 bases. The CDR3 end is not reached by the read, which stops 4 residues before it; the germline J gene fills it in. This CDR3 contains 15 residues. In germline, CDR1 is MNHDT, CDR2 YYDKIL. J gave up 1 base and V 1 base, and 1 base lay outside the gene matches.